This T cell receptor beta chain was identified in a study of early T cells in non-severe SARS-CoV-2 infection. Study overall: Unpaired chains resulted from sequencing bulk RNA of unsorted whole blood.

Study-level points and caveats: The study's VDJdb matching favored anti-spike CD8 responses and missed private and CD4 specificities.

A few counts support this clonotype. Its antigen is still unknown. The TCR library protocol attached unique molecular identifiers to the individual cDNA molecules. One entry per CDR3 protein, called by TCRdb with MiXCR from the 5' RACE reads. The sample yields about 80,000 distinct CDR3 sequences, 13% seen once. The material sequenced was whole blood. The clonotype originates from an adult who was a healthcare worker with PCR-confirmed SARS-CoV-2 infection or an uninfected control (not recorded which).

The CDR3: CASSQSYPLKEYEQYF. Here the CDR3 DNA reads TGCGCCAGCAGTCAATCATACCCACTAAAGGAGTACGAGCAGTACTTC. This chain links TRBV23-1 with TRBJ2-7, with no clear D. TRBV23-1 is sorted into the ORF group, with uncertain function. The CDR3 covers 16 residues. The V end was cut by 0 bases, the J end by 4 bases, with 16 bases between.